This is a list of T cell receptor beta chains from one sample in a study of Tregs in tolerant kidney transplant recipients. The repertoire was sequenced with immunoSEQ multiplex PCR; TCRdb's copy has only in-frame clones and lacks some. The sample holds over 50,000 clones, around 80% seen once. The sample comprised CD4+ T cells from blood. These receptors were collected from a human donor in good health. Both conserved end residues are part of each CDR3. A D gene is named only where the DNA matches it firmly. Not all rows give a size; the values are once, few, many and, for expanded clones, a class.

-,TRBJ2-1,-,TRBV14,CASSHPRWGQGANEQFF,TGTGCCAGCAGCCACCCGAGGTGGGGACAAGGGGCCAATGAGCAGTTCTTC
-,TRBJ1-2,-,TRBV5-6,CASSSGSPGSGYTF,TGTGCCAGCAGCTCGGGATCACCAGGGAGTGGCTACACCTTC
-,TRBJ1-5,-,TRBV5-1,CAGQKPGPGLHF,TGCGCCGGTCAGAAACCGGGACCGGGTTTGCATTTT
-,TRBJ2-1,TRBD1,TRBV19,CASSIWDRLSSYNEQFF,TGTGCCAGTAGTATATGGGACAGACTGAGCTCCTACAATGAGCAGTTCTTC
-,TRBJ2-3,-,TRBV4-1,CASSQRAGNNADTQYF,TGCGCCAGCAGCCAAAGGGCAGGGAATAACGCAGATACGCAGTATTTT
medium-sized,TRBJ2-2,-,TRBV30,CAWSPPGGTGELFF,TGTGCCTGGAGTCCCCCAGGGGGGACCGGGGAGCTGTTTTTT
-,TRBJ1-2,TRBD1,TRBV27,CASSPVTGALLANYGYTF,TGTGCCAGCAGTCCAGTGACAGGGGCACTGTTAGCTAACTATGGCTACACCTTC
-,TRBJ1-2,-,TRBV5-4,CASSLPSGSQMYISYTF,TGTGCCAGCAGCTTGCCCTCGGGTTCACAGATGTATATAAGCTACACCTTC
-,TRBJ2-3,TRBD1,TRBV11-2,CASRSTGQGGTDTQYF,TGTGCCAGCAGGTCCACGGGACAGGGAGGGACAGATACGCAGTATTTT
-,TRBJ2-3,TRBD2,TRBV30,CAWSLPAGAAGDTQYF,TGTGCCTGGAGCCTACCAGCGGGGGCCGCGGGAGATACGCAGTATTTT
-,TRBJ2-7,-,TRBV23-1,CASSPSDGPYEQYF,TGCGCCAGCAGTCCCAGTGACGGACCTTACGAGCAGTACTTC
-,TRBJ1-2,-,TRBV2,CASSDYGGYTF,TGTGCCAGCAGTGATTATGGGGGCTACACCTTC
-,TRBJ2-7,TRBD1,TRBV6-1,CASSEHRGYEQYF,TGTGCCAGCAGTGAACACAGGGGCTACGAGCAGTACTTC
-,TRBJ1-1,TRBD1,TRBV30,CAWSQGVIRTEAFF,TGTGCCTGGTCACAGGGGGTGATAAGAACTGAAGCTTTCTTT
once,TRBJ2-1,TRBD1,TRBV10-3,CATRDRDEQFF,TGTGCCACCCGGGACAGGGATGAGCAGTTCTTC
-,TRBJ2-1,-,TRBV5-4,CASSSTQGPTKNNEQFF,TGTGCCAGCAGCTCAACTCAGGGGCCCACCAAGAACAATGAGCAGTTCTTC
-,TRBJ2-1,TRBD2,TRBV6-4,CASSDSGGAYNEQFF,TGTGCCAGCAGTGACAGCGGGGGGGCCTACAATGAGCAGTTCTTC
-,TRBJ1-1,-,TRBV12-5,CASGLAENTEAFF,TGTGCTAGTGGTTTGGCAGAGAACACTGAAGCTTTCTTT
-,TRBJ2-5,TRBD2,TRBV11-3,CASSLFAGAGQETQYF,TGTGCCAGCAGCTTATTCGCGGGAGCAGGCCAAGAGACCCAGTACTTC
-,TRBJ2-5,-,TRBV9,CASSVSGWGQETQYF,TGTGCCAGCAGCGTATCAGGGTGGGGCCAAGAGACCCAGTACTTC
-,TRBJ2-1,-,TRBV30,CAWKGWRAGPYNEQFF,TGTGCCTGGAAGGGTTGGCGGGCGGGACCCTACAATGAGCAGTTCTTC
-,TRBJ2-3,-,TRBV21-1,CASSKGEGGPTDTQYF,TGTGCCAGCAGCAAAGGTGAGGGGGGGCCCACAGATACGCAGTATTTT
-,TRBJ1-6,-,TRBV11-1,CASSIGGPRNSPLHF,TGTGCCAGCAGCATAGGGGGGCCGCGGAATTCACCCCTCCACTTT
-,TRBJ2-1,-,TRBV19,CASSIRGGIDNEQFF,TGTGCCAGTAGTATCAGAGGGGGTATAGACAATGAGCAGTTCTTC
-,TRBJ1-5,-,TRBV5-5,CASSSSGTLDQPQHF,TGTGCCAGCAGCTCTTCCGGGACACTAGATCAGCCCCAGCATTTT
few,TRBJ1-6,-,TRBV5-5,CASSLSAQVYNSPLHF,TGTGCCAGCAGCTTGTCGGCCCAGGTGTATAATTCACCCCTCCACTTT
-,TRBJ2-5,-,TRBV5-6,CASSPWRSKETQYF,TGTGCCAGCAGCCCTTGGCGGAGTAAAGAGACCCAGTACTTC
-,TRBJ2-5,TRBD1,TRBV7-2,CASSLDRGTGQETQYF,TGTGCCAGCAGCTTAGACCGGGGGACAGGCCAAGAGACCCAGTACTTC
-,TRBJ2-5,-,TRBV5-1,CASSSLGGPQETQYF,TGCGCCAGCAGCTCGCTGGGGGGGCCTCAAGAGACCCAGTACTTC
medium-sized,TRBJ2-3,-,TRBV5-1,CASSSQPGPNTQYF,TGCGCCAGCAGCTCCCAGCCGGGACCCAATACGCAGTATTTT
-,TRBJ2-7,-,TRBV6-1,CASSVPGTSYEQYF,TGTGCCAGCAGTGTCCCGGGAACCTCCTACGAGCAGTACTTC
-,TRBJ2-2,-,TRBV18,CASSLGLSGDTGELFF,TGTGCCAGCTCACTGGGATTATCGGGGGACACCGGGGAGCTGTTTTTT
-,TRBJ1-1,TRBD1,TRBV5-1,CASSFGTGEGTEAFF,TGCGCCAGCAGCTTTGGGACAGGGGAAGGCACTGAAGCTTTCTTT
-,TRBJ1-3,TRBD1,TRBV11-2,CASSLRDRGGNTIYF,TGTGCCAGCAGCTTACGGGACAGGGGAGGAAACACCATATATTTT
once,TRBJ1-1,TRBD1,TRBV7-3,CASSGQGGAWTEAFF,TGTGCCAGCAGCGGCCAGGGGGGCGCATGGACTGAAGCTTTCTTT
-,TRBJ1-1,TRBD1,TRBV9,CASSGGGRVLGTEAFF,TGTGCCAGCAGCGGAGGGGGCAGGGTTCTAGGCACTGAAGCTTTCTTT
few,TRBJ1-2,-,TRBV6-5,CASSEAGNYGYTF,TGTGCCAGCAGTGAGGCAGGCAACTATGGCTACACCTTC
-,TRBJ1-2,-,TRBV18,CASSPLVPSDRYYGYTF,TGTGCCAGCTCACCATTGGTTCCTAGCGACAGATACTATGGCTACACCTTC
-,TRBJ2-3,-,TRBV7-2,CASSFKGSDHSTQYF,TGTGCCAGCAGCTTCAAGGGGAGTGATCACAGCACGCAGTATTTT